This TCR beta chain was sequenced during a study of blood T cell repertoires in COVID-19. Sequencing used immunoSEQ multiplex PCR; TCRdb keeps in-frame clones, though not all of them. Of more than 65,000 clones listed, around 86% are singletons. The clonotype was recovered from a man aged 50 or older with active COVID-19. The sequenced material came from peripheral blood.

The CDR3, as DNA: TGTGCCAGCAGTTTTCCTATCAATCAGCCCCAGCATTTT. Translated, it gives CASSFPINQPQHF. The chain has TRBV12-3 or TRBV12-4 and TRBJ1-5; D call uncertain. Trimming removed 3 bases at V and 3 bases at J, with 6 bases between. The CDR3 runs 13 residues.